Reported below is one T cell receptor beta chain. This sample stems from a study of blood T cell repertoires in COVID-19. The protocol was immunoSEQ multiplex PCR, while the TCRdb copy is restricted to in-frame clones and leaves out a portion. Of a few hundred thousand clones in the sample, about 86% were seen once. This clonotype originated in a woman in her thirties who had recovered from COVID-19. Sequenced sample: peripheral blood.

The CDR3 spells CASSVSDLSSYEQYF. CDR3 sequence (DNA): TGTGCCAGCAGTGTAAGCGATTTAAGCTCCTACGAGCAGTACTTC. This chain joins TRBV9 and TRBJ2-7; D is undetermined. This CDR3 spans 15 amino acids. Trimming shortened V by 5 bases and J by 0 bases, and 15 bases separated the two germline ends. Germline CDR1 is SGDLS and CDR2 is YYNGEE.